This record concerns one TCR beta chain sequence. This sample is drawn from a study of blood T cell repertoires in COVID-19. Across the whole study: T cells, B-cell-depleted T cells, or PBMCs provided the cDNA or gDNA that served as material.

V lost 3 bases and J 10 bases, leaving 16 bases between the germline ends. The germline V gene encodes CDR1 DFQATT and CDR2 SNEGSKA (reference sequence). The CDR3 length is 14 residues. Data came from immunoSEQ multiplex PCR; TCRdb stores just in-frame clones and leaves some out. The sample lists fewer than 250,000 clones; 65% to 85% were seen once. The TCR sequence derives from a man aged 50 to 60 with active or convalescent COVID-19. Sequenced material: peripheral blood. The J gene is TRBJ1-6, the V gene TRBV20-1; D might be TRBD1 (5 bases). This chain's CDR3 is CSASGAGGWSPLHF. CDR3 sequence (DNA): TGCAGTGCTAGTGGGGCAGGAGGCTGGTCACCCCTCCACTTT.